The rows below give T cell receptor beta chains drawn from one sample of a study of blood T cell repertoires in COVID-19. Produced via immunoSEQ multiplex PCR; TCRdb's table is partial and in-frame only. The sample has about 200,000 clones; more than 75% are singletons. The specimen was peripheral blood. These receptors all come from an elderly woman with COVID-19, enrolled during active disease. CDR3s include the opening cysteine and the closing phenylalanine or tryptophan. The order of the fields is clone size, D gene, J gene, V gene, CDR3 protein, CDR3 DNA. A D gene is named only where the DNA matches it firmly. Rows give clone size only sometimes, using once, few, many, or a class for an expanded clone.

clone_size: .
d_call: .
j_call: TRBJ2-3
v_call: TRBV3-1/TRBV3-2
cdr3_aa: CASSQSGGRDTQYF
cdr3_nt: TGTGCCAGCAGCCAATCAGGGGGGCGAGATACGCAGTATTTT

clone_size: .
d_call: .
j_call: TRBJ1-4
v_call: TRBV29-1
cdr3_aa: CSVQVREKLFF
cdr3_nt: TGCAGCGTTCAGGTTAGAGAAAAACTGTTTTTT

clone_size: .
d_call: TRBD1
j_call: TRBJ2-7
v_call: TRBV5-1
cdr3_aa: CASRDSQYEQYF
cdr3_nt: TGCGCCAGCCGGGACAGTCAGTACGAGCAGTACTTC

clone_size: .
d_call: .
j_call: TRBJ2-7
v_call: TRBV5-6
cdr3_aa: CASSLVGGLYEQYF
cdr3_nt: TGTGCCAGCAGCTTGGTCGGGGGACTCTACGAGCAGTACTTC

clone_size: .
d_call: .
j_call: TRBJ2-7
v_call: TRBV7-3
cdr3_aa: CASSPNGYEQYF
cdr3_nt: TGTGCCAGCAGCCCCAACGGCTACGAGCAGTACTTC

clone_size: .
d_call: .
j_call: TRBJ1-6
v_call: TRBV7-2
cdr3_aa: CASSLGEYSPLHF
cdr3_nt: TGTGCCAGCAGCTTAGGGGAGTATTCACCCCTCCACTTT

clone_size: few
d_call: TRBD1
j_call: TRBJ1-1
v_call: TRBV5-1
cdr3_aa: CASSYRGVNTEAFF
cdr3_nt: TGCGCCAGCAGCTACAGGGGTGTGAACACTGAAGCTTTCTTT

clone_size: .
d_call: TRBD1
j_call: TRBJ2-1
v_call: TRBV5-4
cdr3_aa: CASSLGQGSRNEQFF
cdr3_nt: TGTGCCAGCAGCTTGGGACAGGGGTCCCGCAATGAGCAGTTCTTC

clone_size: few
d_call: .
j_call: TRBJ1-1
v_call: TRBV29-1
cdr3_aa: CSVDIYTEAFF
cdr3_nt: TGCAGCGTTGATATTTACACTGAAGCTTTCTTT

clone_size: .
d_call: TRBD1
j_call: TRBJ2-5
v_call: TRBV6-2/TRBV6-3
cdr3_aa: CASSYSGTGGETQYF
cdr3_nt: TGTGCCAGCAGTTACTCGGGGACAGGTGGTGAGACCCAGTACTTC

clone_size: few
d_call: .
j_call: TRBJ2-7
v_call: TRBV5-3
cdr3_aa: CARSLLLAGKSYEQYF
cdr3_nt: TGTGCCAGAAGCTTGTTGTTGGCGGGAAAATCCTACGAGCAGTACTTC

clone_size: few
d_call: .
j_call: TRBJ1-1
v_call: TRBV2
cdr3_aa: CASGYEAGTEAFF
cdr3_nt: TGTGCCAGCGGGTATGAGGCGGGCACTGAAGCTTTCTTT

clone_size: .
d_call: TRBD2
j_call: TRBJ2-1
v_call: TRBV28
cdr3_aa: CASSRTSGNYNEQFF
cdr3_nt: TGTGCCAGCAGTCGGACTAGCGGGAATTACAATGAGCAGTTCTTC

clone_size: .
d_call: .
j_call: TRBJ2-2
v_call: TRBV18
cdr3_aa: CASSPPRAMNTGELFF
cdr3_nt: TGTGCCAGCTCACCACCGAGGGCTATGAACACCGGGGAGCTGTTTTTT

clone_size: .
d_call: TRBD2
j_call: TRBJ2-7
v_call: TRBV5-6
cdr3_aa: CASSLLAGGYSYEQYF
cdr3_nt: TGTGCCAGCAGCTTACTAGCGGGGGGTTATTCCTACGAGCAGTACTTC

clone_size: once
d_call: TRBD1
j_call: TRBJ1-2
v_call: TRBV20-1
cdr3_aa: CSVQTGSGYTF
cdr3_nt: TGCAGTGTACAGACAGGGAGCGGCTACACCTTC

clone_size: few
d_call: .
j_call: TRBJ1-4
v_call: TRBV15
cdr3_aa: CATSRGQANEKLFF
cdr3_nt: TGTGCCACCAGCAGAGGACAGGCTAATGAAAAACTGTTTTTT

clone_size: once
d_call: .
j_call: TRBJ1-4
v_call: TRBV5-1
cdr3_aa: CASSLVLGANEKLFF
cdr3_nt: TGCGCCAGCAGCTTGGTGCTGGGAGCAAATGAAAAACTGTTTTTT

clone_size: .
d_call: .
j_call: TRBJ2-7
v_call: TRBV28
cdr3_aa: CASSSRAGLDEQYF
cdr3_nt: TGTGCCAGCAGTTCAAGGGCAGGGTTGGACGAGCAGTACTTC

clone_size: .
d_call: .
j_call: TRBJ1-3
v_call: TRBV30
cdr3_aa: CAWSVSSGNTIYF
cdr3_nt: TGTGCCTGGAGTGTATCTTCTGGAAACACCATATATTTT

clone_size: .
d_call: .
j_call: TRBJ2-5
v_call: TRBV6-6
cdr3_aa: CASSQGETQYF
cdr3_nt: TGTGCCAGCAGTCAGGGGGAGACCCAGTACTTC

clone_size: .
d_call: .
j_call: TRBJ1-1
v_call: TRBV29-1
cdr3_aa: CSAWGGQGDRMNTEAFF
cdr3_nt: TGCAGCGCTTGGGGTGGGCAGGGCGACCGTATGAACACTGAAGCTTTCTTT

clone_size: .
d_call: .
j_call: TRBJ1-5
v_call: TRBV18
cdr3_aa: CASSQDPPRTNQPQHF
cdr3_nt: TGTGCCAGCTCACAAGATCCACCACGGACAAATCAGCCCCAGCATTTT

clone_size: .
d_call: .
j_call: TRBJ1-4
v_call: TRBV5-1
cdr3_aa: CASSLRSGEKLFF
cdr3_nt: TGCGCCAGCAGCTTACGGTCAGGAGAAAAACTGTTTTTT

clone_size: .
d_call: .
j_call: TRBJ1-1
v_call: TRBV28
cdr3_aa: CASSPPGFNTEAFF
cdr3_nt: TGTGCCAGCAGTCCCCCAGGGTTTAACACTGAAGCTTTCTTT

clone_size: .
d_call: .
j_call: TRBJ1-5
v_call: TRBV19
cdr3_aa: CASSGQARNQPQHF
cdr3_nt: TGTGCCAGTAGTGGACAAGCGAGGAATCAGCCCCAGCATTTT

clone_size: .
d_call: .
j_call: TRBJ1-2
v_call: TRBV6-5
cdr3_aa: CASTPRGGNSGYTF
cdr3_nt: TGTGCCAGCACCCCTAGGGGGGGTAACTCTGGCTACACCTTC

clone_size: .
d_call: TRBD1
j_call: TRBJ1-2
v_call: TRBV19
cdr3_aa: CASSMPDRAGGYTF
cdr3_nt: TGTGCCAGTAGTATGCCGGACAGGGCGGGGGGCTACACCTTC

clone_size: .
d_call: TRBD2
j_call: TRBJ2-2
v_call: TRBV7-2
cdr3_aa: CASSLTGGASGELFF
cdr3_nt: TGTGCCAGCAGCTTAACGGGAGGTGCTTCCGGGGAGCTGTTTTTT

clone_size: .
d_call: TRBD2
j_call: TRBJ2-5
v_call: TRBV7-2
cdr3_aa: CASSLMSGGETQYF
cdr3_nt: TGTGCCAGCAGCTTAATGTCGGGGGGGGAGACCCAGTACTTC

clone_size: .
d_call: .
j_call: TRBJ2-1
v_call: TRBV5-8
cdr3_aa: CASSRWQGEQFF
cdr3_nt: TGTGCCAGCAGCCGCTGGCAGGGGGAGCAGTTCTTC

clone_size: .
d_call: TRBD2
j_call: TRBJ2-5
v_call: TRBV3-1/TRBV3-2
cdr3_aa: CASRRTSGGRGGETQYF
cdr3_nt: TGTGCCAGCAGACGGACTAGCGGGGGGCGGGGAGGAGAGACCCAGTACTTC

clone_size: few
d_call: .
j_call: TRBJ2-1
v_call: TRBV7-6
cdr3_aa: CASSSRRSSYNEQFF
cdr3_nt: TGTGCCAGCAGCTCCCGGCGGAGCTCCTACAATGAGCAGTTCTTC

clone_size: .
d_call: .
j_call: TRBJ1-2
v_call: TRBV5-1
cdr3_aa: CASSQGSRGGDDGYTF
cdr3_nt: TGCGCCAGCAGCCAGGGCTCCCGAGGGGGGGACGATGGCTACACCTTC

clone_size: .
d_call: TRBD1
j_call: TRBJ1-1
v_call: TRBV5-1
cdr3_aa: CASSPRTGGNTEAFF
cdr3_nt: TGCGCCAGCAGCCCGCGGACAGGGGGAAACACTGAAGCTTTCTTT

clone_size: .
d_call: .
j_call: TRBJ1-5
v_call: TRBV27
cdr3_aa: CASSLRQAMAQHF
cdr3_nt: TGTGCCAGCAGTTTACGGCAGGCCATGGCCCAGCATTTT